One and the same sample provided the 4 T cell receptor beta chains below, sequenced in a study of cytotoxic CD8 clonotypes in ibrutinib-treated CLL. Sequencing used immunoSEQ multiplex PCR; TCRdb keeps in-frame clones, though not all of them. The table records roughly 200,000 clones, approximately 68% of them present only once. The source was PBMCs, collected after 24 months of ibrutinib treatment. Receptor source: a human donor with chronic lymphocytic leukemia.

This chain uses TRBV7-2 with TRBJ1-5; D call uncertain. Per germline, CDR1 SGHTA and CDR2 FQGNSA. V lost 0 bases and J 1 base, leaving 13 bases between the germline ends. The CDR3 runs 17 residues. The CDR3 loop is CASSLAFGVGSNQPQHF. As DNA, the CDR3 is TGTGCCAGCAGCTTAGCGTTTGGGGTTGGAAGCAATCAGCCCCAGCATTTT.

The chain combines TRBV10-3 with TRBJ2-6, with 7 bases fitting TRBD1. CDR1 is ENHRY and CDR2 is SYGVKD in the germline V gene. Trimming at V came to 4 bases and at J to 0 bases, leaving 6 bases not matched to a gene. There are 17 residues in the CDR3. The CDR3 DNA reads TGTGCCATCAGTGGAGGGACAGCTAACTCTGGGGCCAACGTCCTGACTTTC. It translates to CAISGGTANSGANVLTF.

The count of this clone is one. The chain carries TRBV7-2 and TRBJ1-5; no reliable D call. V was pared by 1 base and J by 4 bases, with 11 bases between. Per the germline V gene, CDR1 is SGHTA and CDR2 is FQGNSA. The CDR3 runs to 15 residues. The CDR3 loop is CASSLVLTENQPQHF. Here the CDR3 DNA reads TGTGCCAGCAGCTTAGTATTAACAGAGAATCAGCCCCAGCATTTT.

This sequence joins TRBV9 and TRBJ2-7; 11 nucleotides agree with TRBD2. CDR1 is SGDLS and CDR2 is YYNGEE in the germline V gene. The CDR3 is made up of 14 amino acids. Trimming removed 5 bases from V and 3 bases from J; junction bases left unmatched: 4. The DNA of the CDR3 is TGTGCCAGCAGTCTAGCGGGAGGACACTACGAGCAGTACTTC. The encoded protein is CASSLAGGHYEQYF.